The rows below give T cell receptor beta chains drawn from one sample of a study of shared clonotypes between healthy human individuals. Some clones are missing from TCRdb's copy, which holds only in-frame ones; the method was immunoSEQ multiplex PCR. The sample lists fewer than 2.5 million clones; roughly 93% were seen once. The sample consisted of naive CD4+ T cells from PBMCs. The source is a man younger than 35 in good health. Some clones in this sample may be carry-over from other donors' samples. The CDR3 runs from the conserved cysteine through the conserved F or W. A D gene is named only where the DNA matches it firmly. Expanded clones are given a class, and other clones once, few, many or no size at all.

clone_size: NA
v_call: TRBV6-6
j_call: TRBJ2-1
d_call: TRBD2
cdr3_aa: CASSYRREGQQFF
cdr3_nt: TGTGCCAGCAGTTACAGGCGGGAGGGCCAGCAGTTCTTC

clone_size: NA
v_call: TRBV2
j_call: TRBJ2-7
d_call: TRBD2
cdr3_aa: CASSGGTSGYEQYF
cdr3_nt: TGTGCCAGCAGTGGCGGGACTAGCGGATACGAGCAGTACTTC

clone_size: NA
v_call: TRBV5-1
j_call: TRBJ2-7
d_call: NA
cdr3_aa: CASSPSRLGRVYEQYF
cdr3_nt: TGCGCCAGCAGCCCCTCAAGGCTAGGGCGGGTCTACGAGCAGTACTTC

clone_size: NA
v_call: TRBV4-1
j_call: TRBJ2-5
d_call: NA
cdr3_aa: CASSQVPREETQYF
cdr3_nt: TGCGCCAGCAGCCAAGTTCCGAGGGAAGAGACCCAGTACTTC

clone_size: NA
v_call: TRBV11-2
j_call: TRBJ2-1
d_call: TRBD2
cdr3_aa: CASSLASSGAGYEQFF
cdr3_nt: TGTGCCAGCAGCTTAGCCTCTAGCGGGGCGGGGTATGAGCAGTTCTTC

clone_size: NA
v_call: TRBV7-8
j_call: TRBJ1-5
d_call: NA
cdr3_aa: CASSSPVSAGRGNQPQHF
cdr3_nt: TGTGCCAGCAGCTCCCCAGTTTCGGCGGGGAGAGGCAATCAGCCCCAGCATTTT

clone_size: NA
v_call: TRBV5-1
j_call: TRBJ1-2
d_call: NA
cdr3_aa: CASSPRLSLEGYTF
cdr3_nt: TGCGCCAGCAGCCCCCGGTTGTCCTTGGAAGGCTACACCTTC

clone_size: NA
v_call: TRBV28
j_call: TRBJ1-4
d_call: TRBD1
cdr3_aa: CASSLWTGGNEKLFF
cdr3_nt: TGTGCCAGCAGTTTATGGACAGGGGGGAATGAAAAACTGTTTTTT

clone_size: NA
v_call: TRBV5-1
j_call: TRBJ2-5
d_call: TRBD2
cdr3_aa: CASTSGTHQETQYF
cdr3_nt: TGCGCCAGCACTAGCGGGACCCACCAAGAGACCCAGTACTTC

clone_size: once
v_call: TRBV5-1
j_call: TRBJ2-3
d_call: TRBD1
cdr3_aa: CASSLGAQGARTTDTQYF
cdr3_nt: TGCGCCAGCAGCTTGGGTGCCCAGGGGGCCCGGACGACAGATACGCAGTATTTT

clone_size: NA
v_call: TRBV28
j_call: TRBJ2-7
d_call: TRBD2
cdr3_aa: CASSSTHSGGAYEQYF
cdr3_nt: TGTGCCAGCAGTTCAACACATAGCGGGGGGGCCTACGAGCAGTACTTC

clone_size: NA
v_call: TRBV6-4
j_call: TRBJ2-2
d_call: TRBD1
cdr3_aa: CASSLQGRGARGGGELFF
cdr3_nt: TGTGCCAGCAGTCTACAGGGGAGAGGGGCCAGAGGGGGCGGGGAGCTGTTTTTT

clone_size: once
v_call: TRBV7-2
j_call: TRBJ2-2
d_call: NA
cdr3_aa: CASSLGNSNTGELFF
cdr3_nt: TGTGCCAGCAGCTTAGGAAACAGTAACACCGGGGAGCTGTTTTTT

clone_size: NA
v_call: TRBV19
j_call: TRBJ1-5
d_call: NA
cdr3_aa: CASTYSGNQPQHF
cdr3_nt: TGTGCCAGTACGTACTCGGGAAATCAGCCCCAGCATTTT

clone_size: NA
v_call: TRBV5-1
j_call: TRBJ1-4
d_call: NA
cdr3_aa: CASSLLATNEKLFF
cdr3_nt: TGCGCCAGCAGCTTACTAGCAACTAATGAAAAACTGTTTTTT

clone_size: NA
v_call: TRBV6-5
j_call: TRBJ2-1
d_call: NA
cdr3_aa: CASSVQQGSLFF
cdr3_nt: TGTGCCAGCAGTGTCCAGCAGGGGTCTCTGTTCTTC

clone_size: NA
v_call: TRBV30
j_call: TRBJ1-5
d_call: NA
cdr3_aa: CAWTPSSIAQYQPQHF
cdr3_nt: TGTGCCTGGACCCCAAGCTCAATCGCACAGTATCAGCCCCAGCATTTT

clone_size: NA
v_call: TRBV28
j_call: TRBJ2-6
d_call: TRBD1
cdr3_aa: CASSSLLGQGGNVLTF
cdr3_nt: TGTGCCAGCAGCTCCCTCCTCGGACAGGGAGGCAACGTCCTGACTTTC

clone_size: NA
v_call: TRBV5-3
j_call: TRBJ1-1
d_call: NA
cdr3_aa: CARSLKGGDTEAFF
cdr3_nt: TGTGCCAGAAGCTTGAAAGGAGGCGACACTGAAGCTTTCTTT

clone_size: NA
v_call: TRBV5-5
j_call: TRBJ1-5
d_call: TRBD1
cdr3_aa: CASSPGTGSLSNQPQHF
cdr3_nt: TGTGCCAGCAGCCCCGGGACAGGGAGTCTTAGCAATCAGCCCCAGCATTTT

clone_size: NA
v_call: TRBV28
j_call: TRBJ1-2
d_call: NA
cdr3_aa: CASSRMRDTEYGYTF
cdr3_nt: TGTGCCAGCAGTCGCATGAGGGACACAGAATATGGCTACACCTTC

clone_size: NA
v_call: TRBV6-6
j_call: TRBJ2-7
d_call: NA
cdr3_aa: CASRSPQGRPGNEQYF
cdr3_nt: TGTGCCAGCAGAAGTCCGCAGGGGCGTCCGGGAAACGAGCAGTACTTC

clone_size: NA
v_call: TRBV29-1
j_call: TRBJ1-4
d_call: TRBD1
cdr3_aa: CSVAGQTNEKLFF
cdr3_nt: TGCAGCGTTGCGGGACAGACTAATGAAAAACTGTTTTTT

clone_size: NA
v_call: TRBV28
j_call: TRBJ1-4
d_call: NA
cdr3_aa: CASSLAPTDELFF
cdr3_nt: TGTGCCAGCAGTTTGGCCCCGACGGACGAACTGTTTTTT

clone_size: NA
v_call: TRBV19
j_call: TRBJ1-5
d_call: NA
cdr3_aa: CASSTLNSNQPQHF
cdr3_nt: TGTGCCAGTAGTACCCTTAATAGCAATCAGCCCCAGCATTTT

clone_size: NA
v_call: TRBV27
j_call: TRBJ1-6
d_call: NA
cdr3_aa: CASSPSGAPIYYNSPLHF
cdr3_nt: TGTGCCAGCAGTCCCTCCGGGGCCCCAATTTACTATAATTCACCCCTCCACTTT

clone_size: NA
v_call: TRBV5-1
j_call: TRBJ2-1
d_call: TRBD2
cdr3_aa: CASSTGLADYNEQFF
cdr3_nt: TGCGCCAGCAGCACCGGACTAGCGGATTACAATGAGCAGTTCTTC

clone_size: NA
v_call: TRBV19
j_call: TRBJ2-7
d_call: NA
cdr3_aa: CASSIARGTPYEQYF
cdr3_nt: TGTGCCAGTAGTATAGCTCGAGGAACCCCCTACGAGCAGTACTTC

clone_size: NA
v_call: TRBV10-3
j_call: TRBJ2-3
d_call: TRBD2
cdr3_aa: CAISTTGLAGMLDTQYF
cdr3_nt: TGTGCCATCAGCACGACCGGACTAGCGGGAATGTTAGATACGCAGTATTTT

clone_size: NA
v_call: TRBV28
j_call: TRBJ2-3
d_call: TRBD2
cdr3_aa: CASSLHSGSLKDTQYF
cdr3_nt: TGTGCCAGCAGTTTACATAGCGGGAGTCTTAAAGATACGCAGTATTTT

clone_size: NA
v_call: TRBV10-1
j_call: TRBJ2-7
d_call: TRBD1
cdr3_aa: CASSGTPKQGATTQQYF
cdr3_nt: TGCGCCAGCAGTGGGACCCCAAAACAGGGGGCCACAACGCAGCAGTACTTC

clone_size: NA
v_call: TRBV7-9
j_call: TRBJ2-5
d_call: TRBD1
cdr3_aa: CASSANRGLETQYF
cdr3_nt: TGTGCCAGCAGCGCTAACAGGGGGCTGGAGACCCAGTACTTC

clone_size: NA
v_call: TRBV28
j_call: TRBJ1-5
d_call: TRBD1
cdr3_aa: CASSLDRGVGQPQHF
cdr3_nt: TGTGCCAGCAGCCTGGACAGGGGGGTCGGTCAGCCCCAGCATTTT

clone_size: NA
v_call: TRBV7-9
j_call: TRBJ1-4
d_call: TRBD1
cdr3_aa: CASSRGTAFNEKLFF
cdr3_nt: TGTGCCAGCAGCCGGGGGACAGCCTTTAATGAAAAACTGTTTTTT

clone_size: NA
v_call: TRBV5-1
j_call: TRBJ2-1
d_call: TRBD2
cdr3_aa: CASRAVASGYYNEQFF
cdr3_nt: TGCGCCAGCCGCGCTGTGGCTAGCGGATACTACAATGAGCAGTTCTTC

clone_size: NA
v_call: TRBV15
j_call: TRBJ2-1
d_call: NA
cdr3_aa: CATSRTPRNEQFF
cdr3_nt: TGTGCCACCAGCAGGACACCCCGCAATGAGCAGTTCTTC

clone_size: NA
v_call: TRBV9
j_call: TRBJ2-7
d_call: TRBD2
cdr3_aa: CASSPWELAGGPGYEQYF
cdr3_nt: TGTGCCAGCAGCCCCTGGGAACTAGCGGGAGGGCCGGGTTACGAGCAGTACTTC